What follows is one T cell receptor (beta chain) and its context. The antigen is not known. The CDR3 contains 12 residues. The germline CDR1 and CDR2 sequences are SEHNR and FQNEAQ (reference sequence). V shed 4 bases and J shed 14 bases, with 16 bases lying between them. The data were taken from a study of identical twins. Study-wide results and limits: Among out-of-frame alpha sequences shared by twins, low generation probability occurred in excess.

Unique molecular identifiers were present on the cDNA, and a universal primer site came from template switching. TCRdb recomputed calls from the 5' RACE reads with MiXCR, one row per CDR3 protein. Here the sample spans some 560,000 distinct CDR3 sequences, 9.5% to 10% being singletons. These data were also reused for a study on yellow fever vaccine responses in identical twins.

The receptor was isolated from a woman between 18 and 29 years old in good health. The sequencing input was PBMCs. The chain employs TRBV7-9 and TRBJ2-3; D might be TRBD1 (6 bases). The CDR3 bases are TGTGCCAGCAGCTCTCCGACAGGATGGGTGTATTTT. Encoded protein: CASSSPTGWVYF.